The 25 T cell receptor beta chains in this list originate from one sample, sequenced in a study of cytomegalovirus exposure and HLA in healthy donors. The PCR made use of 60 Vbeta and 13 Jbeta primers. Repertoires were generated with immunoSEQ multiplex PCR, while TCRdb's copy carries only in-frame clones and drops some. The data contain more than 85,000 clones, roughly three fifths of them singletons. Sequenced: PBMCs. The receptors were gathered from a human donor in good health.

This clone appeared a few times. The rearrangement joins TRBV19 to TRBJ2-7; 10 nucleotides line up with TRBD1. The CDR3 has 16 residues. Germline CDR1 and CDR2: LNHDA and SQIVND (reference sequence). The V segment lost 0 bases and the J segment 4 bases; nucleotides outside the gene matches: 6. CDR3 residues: CASSIESGTGVYEQYF. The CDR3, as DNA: TGTGCCAGTAGTATAGAATCCGGGACAGGGGTATACGAGCAGTACTTC.

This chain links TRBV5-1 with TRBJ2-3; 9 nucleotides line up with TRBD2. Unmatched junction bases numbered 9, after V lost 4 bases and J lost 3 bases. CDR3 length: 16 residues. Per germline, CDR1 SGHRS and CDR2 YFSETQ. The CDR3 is CASSPVNSGRTDTQYF. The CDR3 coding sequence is TGCGCCAGCAGCCCGGTAAACAGCGGGAGGACAGATACGCAGTATTTT.

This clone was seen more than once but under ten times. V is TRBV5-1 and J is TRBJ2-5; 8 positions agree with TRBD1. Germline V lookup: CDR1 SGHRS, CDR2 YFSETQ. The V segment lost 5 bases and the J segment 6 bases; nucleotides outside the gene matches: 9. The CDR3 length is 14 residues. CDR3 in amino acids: CASRSGGAEKTQYF. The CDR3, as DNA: TGCGCCAGCAGGTCAGGGGGCGCGGAAAAGACCCAGTACTTC.

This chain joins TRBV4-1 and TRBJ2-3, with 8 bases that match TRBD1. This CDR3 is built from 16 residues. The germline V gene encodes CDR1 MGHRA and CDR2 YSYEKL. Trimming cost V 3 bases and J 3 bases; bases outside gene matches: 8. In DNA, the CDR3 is TGCGCCAGCAGCCAGCTGACAGGGGATGGGACAGATACGCAGTATTTT. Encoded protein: CASSQLTGDGTDTQYF.

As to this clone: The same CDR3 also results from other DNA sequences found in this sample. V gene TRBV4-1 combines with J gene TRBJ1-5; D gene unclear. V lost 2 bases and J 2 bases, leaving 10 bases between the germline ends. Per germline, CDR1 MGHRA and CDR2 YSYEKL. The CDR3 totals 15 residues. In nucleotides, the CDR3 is TGCGCCAGCAGCCAACTTGCCACAGGCAATCAGCCCCAGCATTTT. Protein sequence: CASSQLATGNQPQHF.

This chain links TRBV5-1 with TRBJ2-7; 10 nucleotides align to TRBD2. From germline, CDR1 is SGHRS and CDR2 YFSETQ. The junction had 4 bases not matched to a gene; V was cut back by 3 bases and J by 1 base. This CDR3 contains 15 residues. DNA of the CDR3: TGCGCCAGCAGCTATACTAGCGGGGCATCCTACGAGCAGTACTTC. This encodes CASSYTSGASYEQYF.

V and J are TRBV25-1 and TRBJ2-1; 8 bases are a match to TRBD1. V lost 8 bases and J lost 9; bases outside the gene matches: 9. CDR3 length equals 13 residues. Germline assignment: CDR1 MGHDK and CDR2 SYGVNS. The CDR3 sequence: CASRGQVFGEQFF. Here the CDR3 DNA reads TGTGCCAGCCGGGGACAGGTTTTCGGTGAGCAGTTCTTC.

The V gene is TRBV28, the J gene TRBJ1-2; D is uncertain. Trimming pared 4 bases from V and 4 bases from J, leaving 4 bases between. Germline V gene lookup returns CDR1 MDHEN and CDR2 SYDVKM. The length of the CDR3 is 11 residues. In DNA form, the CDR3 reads TGTGCCAGCAGTTACAGCTATGGCTACACCTTC. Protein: CASSYSYGYTF.

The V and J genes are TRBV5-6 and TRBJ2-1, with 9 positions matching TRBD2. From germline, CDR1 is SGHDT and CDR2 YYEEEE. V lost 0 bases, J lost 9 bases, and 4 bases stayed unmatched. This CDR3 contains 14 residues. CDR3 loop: CASSLGLAVGEQFF. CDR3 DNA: TGTGCCAGCAGCTTGGGACTAGCGGTGGGTGAGCAGTTCTTC.

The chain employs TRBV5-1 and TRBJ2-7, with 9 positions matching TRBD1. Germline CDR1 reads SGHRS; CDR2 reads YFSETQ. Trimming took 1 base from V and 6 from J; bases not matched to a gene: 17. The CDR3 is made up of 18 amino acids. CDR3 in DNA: TGCGCCAGCAGCTTGATAGTCCCTAGACAGGGGGGTCCCAGCGAGCAGTACTTC. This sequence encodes CASSLIVPRQGGPSEQYF.

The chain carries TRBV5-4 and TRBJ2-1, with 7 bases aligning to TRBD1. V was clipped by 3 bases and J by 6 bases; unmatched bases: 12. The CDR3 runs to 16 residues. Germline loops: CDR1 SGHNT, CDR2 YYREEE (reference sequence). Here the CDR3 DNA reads TGTGCCAGCAGCTCTTTGACAGGGAGAGGGGTCAATGAGCAGTTCTTC. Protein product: CASSSLTGRGVNEQFF.

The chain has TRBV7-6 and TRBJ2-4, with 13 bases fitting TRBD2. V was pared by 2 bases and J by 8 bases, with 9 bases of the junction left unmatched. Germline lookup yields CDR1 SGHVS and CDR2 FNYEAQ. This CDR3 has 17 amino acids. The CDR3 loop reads CASSLRPGLAGVDIQYF. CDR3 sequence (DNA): TGTGCCAGCAGCTTAAGGCCCGGACTAGCGGGAGTGGACATTCAGTACTTC. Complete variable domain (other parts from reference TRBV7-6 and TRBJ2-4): GAGVSQSPRYKVTKRGQDVALRCDPISGHVSLYWYRQALGQGPEFLTYFNYEAQQDKSGLPNDRFSAERPEGSISTLTIQRTEQRDSAMYRCASSLRPGLAGVDIQYFGAGTRLSVL.

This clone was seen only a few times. Here the CDR3 reads CASSHEGQVYGYTF. CDR3 DNA: TGTGCCAGCAGCCACGAGGGACAGGTCTATGGCTACACCTTC. J is TRBJ1-2 and V is TRBV6-6; 8 bases fit TRBD1. Germline V CDR1 and CDR2: MNHNY, SVGAGI (reference sequence). The CDR3 has 14 amino acids. The trim removed 6 bases at V and 4 bases at J, leaving 7 bases unmatched.

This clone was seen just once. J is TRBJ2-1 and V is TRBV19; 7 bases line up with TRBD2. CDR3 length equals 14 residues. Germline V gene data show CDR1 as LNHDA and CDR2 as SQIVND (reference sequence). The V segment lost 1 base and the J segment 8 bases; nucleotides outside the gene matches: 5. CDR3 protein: CASSIAPAGYEQFF. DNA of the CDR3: TGTGCCAGTAGTATAGCACCAGCGGGGTATGAGCAGTTCTTC.

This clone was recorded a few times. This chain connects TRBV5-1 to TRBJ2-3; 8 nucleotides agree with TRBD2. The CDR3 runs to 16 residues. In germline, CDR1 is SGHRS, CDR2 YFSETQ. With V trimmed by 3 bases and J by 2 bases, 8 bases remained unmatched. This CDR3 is CASSSRLREATDTQYF. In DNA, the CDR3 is TGCGCCAGCAGCTCTCGCTTGCGGGAGGCCACAGATACGCAGTATTTT. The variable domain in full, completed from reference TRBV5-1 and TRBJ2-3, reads KAGVTQTPRYLIKTRGQQVTLSCSPISGHRSVSWYQQTPGQGLQFLFEYFSETQRNKGNFPGRFSGRQFSNSRSEMNVSTLELGDSALYLCASSSRLREATDTQYFGPGTRLTVL.

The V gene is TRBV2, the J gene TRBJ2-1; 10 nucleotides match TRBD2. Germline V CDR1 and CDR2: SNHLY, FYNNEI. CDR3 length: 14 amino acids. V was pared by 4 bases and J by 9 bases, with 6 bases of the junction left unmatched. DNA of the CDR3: TGTGCCAGCAGTGCGGGACTAGCGTGGAGTGAGCAGTTCTTC. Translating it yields CASSAGLAWSEQFF.

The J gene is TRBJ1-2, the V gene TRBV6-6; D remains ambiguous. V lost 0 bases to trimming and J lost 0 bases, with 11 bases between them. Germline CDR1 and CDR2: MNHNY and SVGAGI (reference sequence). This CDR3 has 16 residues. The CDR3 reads CASSYSFAQTNYGYTF. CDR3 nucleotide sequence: TGTGCCAGCAGTTACTCGTTTGCACAGACTAACTATGGCTACACCTTC.

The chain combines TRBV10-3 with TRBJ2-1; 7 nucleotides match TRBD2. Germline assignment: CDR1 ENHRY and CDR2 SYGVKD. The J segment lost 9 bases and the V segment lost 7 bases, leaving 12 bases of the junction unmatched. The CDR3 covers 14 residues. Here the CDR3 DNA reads TGTGCCATCAAGCCTAGCGGCCTTGGAGGTGAGCAGTTCTTC. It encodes CAIKPSGLGGEQFF.

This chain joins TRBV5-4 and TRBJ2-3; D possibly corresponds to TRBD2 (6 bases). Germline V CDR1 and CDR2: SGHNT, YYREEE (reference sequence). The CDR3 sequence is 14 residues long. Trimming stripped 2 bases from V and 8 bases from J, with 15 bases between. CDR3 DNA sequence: TGTGCCAGCAGCTTTTGGGGGAGAGCGGGTACGCAGTATTTT. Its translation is CASSFWGRAGTQYF.

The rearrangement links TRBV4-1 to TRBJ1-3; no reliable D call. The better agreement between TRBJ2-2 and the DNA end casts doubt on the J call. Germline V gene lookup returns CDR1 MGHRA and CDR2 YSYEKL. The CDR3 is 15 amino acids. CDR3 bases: TGCGCCAGCAGCCCCCTGCCGACTGGCACCGGGGAGCTGTTTTTT. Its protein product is CASSPLPTGTGELFF.

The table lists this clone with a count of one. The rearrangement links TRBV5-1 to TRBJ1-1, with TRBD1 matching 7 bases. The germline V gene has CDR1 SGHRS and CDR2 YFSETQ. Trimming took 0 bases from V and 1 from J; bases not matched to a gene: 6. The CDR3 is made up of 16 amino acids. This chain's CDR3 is CASSLGDRGGNTEAFF. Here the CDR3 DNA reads TGCGCCAGCAGCTTGGGGGACAGAGGAGGGAACACTGAAGCTTTCTTT.

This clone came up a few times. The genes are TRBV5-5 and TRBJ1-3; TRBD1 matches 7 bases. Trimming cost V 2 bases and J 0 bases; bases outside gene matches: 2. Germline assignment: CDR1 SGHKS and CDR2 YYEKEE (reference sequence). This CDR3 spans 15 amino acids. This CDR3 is CASSLGDSSGNTIYF. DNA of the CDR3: TGTGCCAGCAGCTTAGGGGACAGCTCTGGAAACACCATATATTTT. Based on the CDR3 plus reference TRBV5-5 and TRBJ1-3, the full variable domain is DAGVTQSPTHLIKTRGQQVTLRCSPISGHKSVSWYQQVLGQGPQFIFQYYEKEERGRGNFPDRFSARQFPNYSSELNVNALLLGDSALYLCASSLGDSSGNTIYFGEGSWLTVV.

The CDR3 DNA sequence: TGTGCCAGCAGTGAAGCGGGACAGGGGAGGCTTGGGCCTGGAAACACCATATATTTT. This sequence encodes CASSEAGQGRLGPGNTIYF. This chain uses TRBV6-1 with TRBJ1-3; 10 bases line up with TRBD1. Germline CDR1 and CDR2: MNHNS and SASEGT. The CDR3 is 19 residues long. The V and J ends lost 0 bases and 2 bases, in that order; junction bases with no gene match: 10.

In nucleotides, the CDR3 is TGTGCCAGCAGGACTAGCGGCTACGAGCAGTACTTC. Protein: CASRTSGYEQYF. This chain links TRBV6-1 with TRBJ2-7; 9 positions agree with TRBD2. The germline CDR1 and CDR2 sequences are MNHNS and SASEGT. The CDR3 spans 12 residues. The J segment lost 3 bases and the V segment lost 6 bases, leaving 0 bases of the junction unmatched.

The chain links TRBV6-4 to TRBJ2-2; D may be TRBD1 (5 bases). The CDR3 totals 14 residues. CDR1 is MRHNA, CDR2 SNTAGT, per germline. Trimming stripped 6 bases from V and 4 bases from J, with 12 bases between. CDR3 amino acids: CASRQSGSTGELFF. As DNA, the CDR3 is TGTGCCAGCAGGCAATCAGGGTCCACCGGGGAGCTGTTTTTT.